This entry lists 4 T cell receptor beta chains sequenced from one sample in a study of blood T cells in healthy people across ages. The use of a sample-barcoded 5' primer and a J-beta primer mix characterized a second PCR of about 7 to 12 cycles. MiXCR, run by TCRdb on the 5' RACE reads, gives a single entry per CDR3 protein. The table records hundreds of thousands of distinct CDR3 sequences, approximately 59% of them present only once. Sequencing used blood. The receptor source for this set is a man aged 60 to 69 in good health.

This clonotype has just a few counts. The rearrangement uses TRBV7-2 and TRBJ2-2, with D possibly matching TRBD1 (5 bases). This CDR3 comprises 15 residues. Germline V gene data show CDR1 as SGHTA and CDR2 as FQGNSA. The V gene lost 7 bases and the J gene lost 1 base, with 13 bases spanning the gap. The CDR3 DNA reads as TGTGCCAGCAACCGCAGGCAGGGGAACACCGGGGAGCTGTTTTTT. It encodes CASNRRQGNTGELFF.

CDR3 loop: CASSPGISYGYTF. CDR3 coding DNA: TGTGCCAGCAGCCCCGGGATCAGCTATGGCTACACCTTC. V is TRBV6-1 and J is TRBJ1-2; D is uncertain. The germline V gene has CDR1 MNHNS and CDR2 SASEGT. The CDR3 is 13 amino acids. The V and J ends lost 6 bases and 4 bases respectively, with 12 bases between them.

The rearrangement links TRBV27 to TRBJ2-1; 11 bases are shared with TRBD2. V dropped 8 bases and J dropped 2; count of bases not matched to a gene: 2. Germline V lookup: CDR1 MNHEY, CDR2 SMNVEV (reference sequence). The CDR3 totals 14 residues. The CDR3 spells CASLAGGTYNEQFF. The CDR3 bases are TGTGCCAGCCTAGCGGGGGGAACCTACAATGAGCAGTTCTTC.

This clonotype was seen only a few times. The V call is TRBV4-3, the J call TRBJ2-1; D call uncertain. The germline gives CDR1 LGHNA, CDR2 YSLEER. V lost 0 bases to trimming and J lost 0 bases, with 12 bases between them. This CDR3 comprises 17 residues. The CDR3 loop reads CASSQELGFSSYNEQFF. CDR3 coding DNA: TGCGCCAGCAGCCAAGAGCTGGGCTTTAGCTCCTACAATGAGCAGTTCTTC.